The 20 T cell receptor beta chains below come from one sample, sequenced in a study of long-term antiretroviral therapy in people with HIV. The run of the v3.0 immunoSEQ assay was at survey level. TCRdb's table, derived via immunoSEQ multiplex PCR, lists solely in-frame clones and lacks some. The sample contains 25,000 to 35,000 clones, roughly 87% of which appear only once. Specimen: unsorted PBMCs, collected 2 years after starting antiretroviral therapy. The receptor source for this set is a man aged 50-60 years with HIV.

The rearrangement uses TRBV19 and TRBJ2-6, with D possibly TRBD1 on 5 matching bases. V lost 4 bases to trimming and J lost 0 bases, with 10 bases between them. From germline, CDR1 is LNHDA and CDR2 SQIVND (reference sequence). This CDR3 region has 16 residues. CDR3 in amino acids: CASSKPRVSGANVLTF. The CDR3 DNA follows: TGTGCCAGTAGTAAGCCCAGGGTCTCTGGGGCCAACGTCCTGACTTTC. Using reference TRBV19 and TRBJ2-6 for the parts outside the CDR3, the full variable domain is DGGITQSPKYLFRKEGQNVTLSCEQNLNHDAMYWYRQDPGQGLRLIYYSQIVNDFQKGDIAEGYSVSREKKESFPLTVTSAQKNPTAFYLCASSKPRVSGANVLTFGAGSRLTVL.

This clone was counted a few times. CDR3 in DNA: TGTGCCAGCAGCTTAGCCGGGGGCAGGTCTCGCTACACCTTC. This sequence encodes CASSLAGGRSRYTF. The chain carries TRBV11-2 and TRBJ1-2; a possible D gene is TRBD1 (6 bases). Germline CDR1 and CDR2: SGHAT and FQNNGV. Trimming took 1 base from V and 9 from J, leaving 15 bases between them. This CDR3 comprises 14 residues.

The CDR3 is CASSLAALLGYNSPLHF. CDR3 nucleotide sequence: TGTGCCAGCAGCTTAGCGGCTCTTCTTGGCTATAATTCACCCCTCCACTTT. V gene TRBV7-9 combines with J gene TRBJ1-6; no clear D. This CDR3 contains 17 residues. Trimming cost V 0 bases and J 3 bases, with 12 bases left between them. CDR1 is SEHNR and CDR2 is FQNEAQ in the germline V gene (reference sequence).

Remarks on this clone: Compared with germline, one end of the junction differs, possibly owing to a read error. V gene TRBV6-1 combines with J gene TRBJ1-3; D remains unclear. Germline V lookup: CDR1 MNHNS, CDR2 SASEGT. The CDR3 extends over 14 amino acids. CDR3 DNA sequence: TGTGCCAGCATTGAAGTCCTCTCTGGAAACACCATATATTTT. It codes for CASIEVLSGNTIYF.

The chain links TRBV5-5 to TRBJ1-2; D is ambiguous. The CDR3 runs to 14 residues. Trimming took off 0 bases at V and 4 bases at J, with 10 bases between the two ends. Germline V gene data show CDR1 as SGHKS and CDR2 as YYEKEE (reference sequence). The DNA of the CDR3 is TGTGCCAGCAGCTTGGTTGAAGGGTCCTATGGCTACACCTTC. Protein product: CASSLVEGSYGYTF.

The V call is TRBV4-3, the J call TRBJ1-2; D is unclear. Germline CDR1 is LGHNA and CDR2 is YSLEER. The CDR3 runs 14 residues. Trimming removed 1 base from V and 8 bases from J, with 14 bases in between. This chain's CDR3 is CASSQGVGREGYTF. The CDR3 coding sequence is TGCGCCAGCAGCCAAGGCGTAGGGCGAGAGGGCTACACCTTC.

This clone was recorded only once. The chain recombines TRBV5-5 with TRBJ2-7, with 9 nucleotides matching TRBD2. The V gene end was trimmed by 6 bases and the J gene end by 3 bases; junction bases not matched to a gene: 7. Germline CDR1 and CDR2: SGHKS and YYEKEE (reference sequence). This CDR3 contains 14 residues. The CDR3 nucleotides are TGTGCCAGCATCCTGCTAGCGGGGAGCTACGAGCAGTACTTC. Translating gives CASILLAGSYEQYF.

V is TRBV18 and J is TRBJ1-2, with D possibly matching TRBD1 (5 bases). There are 15 residues in the CDR3. V gave up 2 bases and J gave up 7 bases, with 17 bases separating them. Looked up from germline, CDR1 is KGHSH and CDR2 is LQKENI. CDR3 sequence reads: CASSPGETGWGGYTF. The DNA of the CDR3 is TGTGCCAGCTCACCAGGAGAAACAGGTTGGGGTGGCTACACCTTC.

The gene calls are TRBV5-4 and TRBJ1-1, with no clear D. The V gene's germline CDR1 is SGHNT and CDR2 YYREEE (reference sequence). The CDR3 has 13 amino acids. The V end was cut by 5 bases, the J end by 5 bases, with 13 bases between. The chain's CDR3 is CASSSQPGTEAFF. In DNA form, the CDR3 reads TGTGCCAGCAGTTCCCAGCCGGGAACTGAAGCTTTCTTT.

This sequence joins TRBV2 and TRBJ1-3; D not resolved. The CDR3 has 15 amino acids. V was shortened by 1 base and J by 0 bases, with 7 bases between the two germline ends. Germline V gene data show CDR1 as SNHLY and CDR2 as FYNNEI. The CDR3 loop is CASSEGPNSGNTIYF. As DNA, the CDR3 is TGTGCCAGCAGTGAAGGTCCTAACTCTGGAAACACCATATATTTT.

This clone was seen a single time. The rearrangement joins TRBV27 to TRBJ2-7; 8 positions agree with TRBD1. Germline CDR1 and CDR2: MNHEY and SMNVEV (reference sequence). V dropped 5 bases and J dropped 4; count of bases not matched to a gene: 4. This CDR3 region has 13 residues. The CDR3: CASSRTGRYEQYF. Written as DNA, the CDR3 is TGTGCCAGCAGTAGGACAGGGAGGTACGAGCAGTACTTC.

The rearrangement joins TRBV4-1 to TRBJ2-7; either TRBD1 or TRBD2 may supply D (7 bases each). CDR1 is MGHRA, CDR2 YSYEKL, per germline. V was pared by 3 bases and J by 4 bases, with 16 bases between. This CDR3 comprises 15 residues. In DNA form, the CDR3 reads TGCGCCAGCAGCCACCCCGGGACAGCGGGGTACGAGCAGTACTTC. It yields the protein CASSHPGTAGYEQYF.

There are a few counts of this clone. The V and J genes are TRBV7-2 and TRBJ2-7; no firm D call. V lost 0 bases and J 0 bases, leaving 6 bases between the germline ends. Germline V gene sequence: CDR1 SGHTA, CDR2 FQGNSA. CDR3 size: 14 residues. CDR3 sequence: CASSLAQISYEQYF. The CDR3 coding sequence is TGTGCCAGCAGCTTAGCACAGATCTCCTACGAGCAGTACTTC.

This chain links TRBV6-6 with TRBJ1-5, with D uncertain. The CDR3 runs to 15 residues. Germline values: CDR1 MNHNY, CDR2 SVGAGI (reference sequence). With 0 bases removed from V and 5 bases from J, the gap between germline ends came to 11 bases. The CDR3 DNA follows: TGTGCCAGCAGTTACTCGGACTTACCCGATCAGCCCCAGCATTTT. It is translated as CASSYSDLPDQPQHF.

This chain joins TRBV27 and TRBJ2-7; D possibly corresponds to TRBD1 (6 bases). This CDR3 is built from 15 residues. The germline gives CDR1 MNHEY, CDR2 SMNVEV (reference sequence). V shed 6 bases and J shed 1 base, with 16 bases lying between them. The CDR3 region has the DNA TGTGCCAGCAGGGCAGGGACATCCACGTCCTACGAGCAGTACTTC. As protein: CASRAGTSTSYEQYF.

The chain uses TRBV27 and TRBJ1-5, with no clear D. Germline lookup yields CDR1 MNHEY and CDR2 SMNVEV (reference sequence). The ends were cut back, 8 bases at V and 0 bases at J, with 8 bases in the middle. The CDR3 is made up of 13 amino acids. CDR3 region: CASGTYSNQPQHF. The DNA of the CDR3 is TGTGCCAGCGGTACATATAGCAATCAGCCCCAGCATTTT.

The chain is built from TRBV13 and TRBJ2-3; 8 nucleotides match TRBD1. The CDR3 runs to 14 residues. Germline-derived CDR1 and CDR2 are PRHDT and FYEKMQ (reference sequence). V gave up 5 bases and J gave up 2 bases; unmatched junction bases: 3. The DNA of the CDR3 is TGTGCCAGCAGCCGGGACAGGAACACAGATACGCAGTATTTT. Encoded protein: CASSRDRNTDTQYF.

The V and J genes are TRBV5-1 and TRBJ2-1; TRBD2 agrees at 7 bases. The V segment lost 2 bases and the J segment 6 bases; nucleotides outside the gene matches: 8. The CDR3 runs to 15 residues. Germline V gives CDR1 SGHRS, CDR2 YFSETQ. In nucleotides, the CDR3 is TGCGCCAGCAGCTTAGCGGTAGCGGGCCTCAATGAGCAGTTCTTC. Its protein is CASSLAVAGLNEQFF.

The genes are TRBV9 and TRBJ2-2; D is undetermined. Germline loops: CDR1 SGDLS, CDR2 YYNGEE. The CDR3 has 13 amino acids. V gave up 0 bases and J gave up 5 bases, with 5 bases separating them. The CDR3 DNA sequence: TGTGCCAGCAGCGTAGTAAGGACCGGGGAGCTGTTTTTT. It codes for CASSVVRTGELFF.

The CDR3 DNA sequence: TGCGCCAGCAGCCAAGGAATGCGGCTTTACAATGAGCAGTTCTTC. This sequence encodes CASSQGMRLYNEQFF. This sequence joins TRBV4-3 and TRBJ2-1; D remains ambiguous. The V and J ends lost 1 base and 4 bases respectively, with 11 bases between them. This CDR3 has 15 residues. Germline V lookup: CDR1 LGHNA, CDR2 YSLEER.